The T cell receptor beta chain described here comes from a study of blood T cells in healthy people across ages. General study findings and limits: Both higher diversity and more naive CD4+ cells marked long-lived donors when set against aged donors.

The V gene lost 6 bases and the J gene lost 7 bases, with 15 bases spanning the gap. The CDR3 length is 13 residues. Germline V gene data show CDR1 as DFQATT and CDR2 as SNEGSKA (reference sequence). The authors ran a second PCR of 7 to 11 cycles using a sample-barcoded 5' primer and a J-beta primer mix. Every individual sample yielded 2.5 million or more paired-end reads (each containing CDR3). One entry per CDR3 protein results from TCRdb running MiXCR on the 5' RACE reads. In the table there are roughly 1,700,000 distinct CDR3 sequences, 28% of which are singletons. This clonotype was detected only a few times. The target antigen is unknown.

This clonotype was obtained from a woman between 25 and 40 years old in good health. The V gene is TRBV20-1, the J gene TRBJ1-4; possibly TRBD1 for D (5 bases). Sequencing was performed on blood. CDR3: CSARDPRGEKLFF. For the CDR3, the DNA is TGCAGTGCCCGGGACCCTAGGGGTGAAAAACTGTTTTTT.